This T cell receptor (beta chain) stems from a study of human T cells and chemical hapten exposure. The CDR3 runs to 17 residues. Germline lookup yields CDR1 MDHEN and CDR2 SYDVKM. Trimming stripped 6 bases from V and 0 bases from J, with 18 bases between. TCRdb reprocessed the RACE reads with MiXCR, giving one entry per CDR3 protein. In the table there are some 360,000 distinct CDR3 sequences, 5% to 6.5% of which are singletons. Time point here: pre-sensitization, week 0. The treatment is: therapeutic diphenylcyclopropenone sensitization with weekly scalp DPC. The receptor was derived from a woman in her fifties or sixties with alopecia areata. Some clones in this sample may be carry-over from other donors' samples. J is TRBJ1-5 and V is TRBV28; D perhaps matches TRBD1 (5 bases). Here the sequenced sample was whole blood, taken in connection with sensitization to the hapten diphenylcyclopropenone (DPC). CDR3 sequence (DNA): TGTGCCAGCAGGTATCCCGGGACGGCTTATAGCAATCAGCCCCAGCATTTT. Amino acid sequence: CASRYPGTAYSNQPQHF.